This T cell receptor beta chain was observed in a study of blood T cells in healthy people across ages. Caucasian individuals from Russia who were healthy and aged about 6 to 100 acted as donors. Total RNA was extracted at no less than 5.5 micrograms per sample. Findings and caveats of the study: Older age went with lower TCR beta diversity per million T cells, in a roughly linear way. Percentage of naive T cells showed a strong correlation with TCR beta diversity.

Trimming removed 0 bases from V and 4 bases from J, with 7 bases in between. The CDR3 is 13 amino acids. The germline CDR1 and CDR2 sequences are DFQATT and SNEGSKA (reference sequence). Worth noting for this clonotype: Its specificity is not known.

Using a J-beta primer mix together with a sample-barcoded 5' primer, a second PCR was run for about 6 to 11 cycles. One entry per CDR3 protein results from TCRdb running MiXCR on the 5' RACE reads. The top ten hold 15% to 19% of the sample, which has 650,000 to 700,000 distinct CDR3 sequences, approximately 29% seen once. This chain uses TRBV20-1 with TRBJ1-3; D ambiguous. The receptor was isolated from an elderly woman in good health. Sequences were obtained from blood. CDR3 residues: CSAREGNGNTIYF. DNA of the CDR3: TGCAGTGCTAGAGAGGGGAACGGAAACACCATATATTTT.